Presented here are 15 T cell receptor beta chains from one specimen sequenced in a study of low-dose radiotherapy and immunotherapy resistance in tumors. Time point of the sample: before trial treatment. The TCRs were subjected to amplification over approximately 20 PCR cycles employing a constant-region primer in conjunction with a V-primer adapter. TCRdb recomputed calls from the reads with MiXCR, one row per CDR3 protein. The repertoire has tens of thousands of distinct CDR3 sequences, roughly 12% of them found once; the top ten carry about 6%. The sequencing used PBMCs, collected before treatment. These TCRs come from a female donor with ovarian cancer.

There are many counts of this clonotype. The chain combines TRBV4-1 with TRBJ1-1; possible D gene TRBD1, 5 bases. The V and J ends lost 4 bases and 7 bases respectively, with 19 bases between them. The germline V gene has CDR1 MGHRA and CDR2 YSYEKL. This CDR3 has 15 amino acids. The CDR3 DNA sequence: TGCGCCAGCAGCCGAACGCCTGACAGCGAACTTGAAGCTTTCTTT. Protein sequence: CASSRTPDSELEAFF.

In this sample, this clonotype turned up many times. J is TRBJ2-7 and V is TRBV7-8, with D tentatively TRBD1 or TRBD2 (5 bases each). Germline CDR1 SGHVS, CDR2 FQNEAQ. The CDR3 totals 13 residues. V lost 7 bases, J lost 6 bases, and 16 bases lay in between. The CDR3 spells CASKASPGREQYF. In DNA form, the CDR3 reads TGTGCCAGCAAAGCTAGCCCAGGGCGCGAGCAGTACTTC. Full variable domain (outside the CDR3, taken from reference TRBV7-8 and TRBJ2-7): GAGVSQSPRYKVAKRGQDVALRCDPISGHVSLFWYQQALGQGPEFLTYFQNEAQLDKSGLPSDRFFAERPEGSVSTLKIQRTQQEDSAVYLCASKASPGREQYFGPGTRLTVT.

This clonotype was recorded a few times. The chain recombines TRBV9 with TRBJ2-1; maybe TRBD2 (6 bases). This CDR3 region has 15 residues. Trimming pared 6 bases from V and 5 bases from J, leaving 18 bases between. Germline V gives CDR1 SGDLS, CDR2 YYNGEE. CDR3 DNA: TGTGCCAGCAATCCACTCGGGAGCATCAACAATGAGCAGTTCTTC. This encodes CASNPLGSINNEQFF.

Of note for this clonotype: It may be a read error: a sequence one base away is much more abundant. V is TRBV20-1 and J is TRBJ2-3; weak D call: TRBD1 (6 bases). The CDR3 runs to 15 residues. The germline V gene has CDR1 DFQATT and CDR2 SNEGSKA (reference sequence). V was pared by 6 bases and J by 2 bases, with 18 bases between. The CDR3: CSARRGSTITDTQYF. In nucleotides, the CDR3 is TGCAGTGCCCGAAGGGGGTCAACGATCACAGATACGCAGTATTTT.

CDR3 sequence (DNA): TGTGCCAGTAGCGAACAGGGTTACGGCAATCAGCCCCAGCATTTT. Translation: CASSEQGYGNQPQHF. The chain uses TRBV19 and TRBJ1-5, with D possibly TRBD1 on 6 matching bases. This CDR3 is 15 amino acids long. Germline V lookup: CDR1 LNHDA, CDR2 SQIVND (reference sequence). V lost 6 bases and J lost 2, with 14 bases in between.

This clonotype was counted ten times or more. An end of the junction differs from the germline gene, which may be a read error. J is TRBJ2-4 and V is TRBV4-1; D is possibly TRBD1 or TRBD2 (5 bases each). Germline V gene sequence: CDR1 MGHRA, CDR2 YSYEKL. This CDR3 has 16 residues. CDR3 sequence: CASRQGVLETRDIQYF. For the CDR3, the DNA is TGCGCCAGCAGACAAGGGGTTCTGGAGACGAGGGACATTCAGTACTTC.

This clonotype is categorized as medium-sized. This chain links TRBV29-1 with TRBJ2-3; D call uncertain. This CDR3 is built from 9 residues. Trimming left V 0 bases short and J 8 bases short, with 0 bases between. From germline, CDR1 is SQVTM and CDR2 ANQGSEA. CDR3 sequence: CSVEDTQYF. The CDR3 DNA reads as TGCAGCGTTGAAGATACGCAGTATTTT.

The sample holds many counts of this clonotype. CDR3 region: CSVVAYTEAFF. The CDR3 DNA reads as TGCAGCGTTGTAGCCTACACTGAAGCTTTCTTT. The J gene is TRBJ1-1, the V gene TRBV29-1; D unresolved. Germline V gives CDR1 SQVTM, CDR2 ANQGSEA. V lost 4 bases to trimming and J lost 3 bases, with 6 bases between them. The CDR3 runs to 11 residues.

At least ten counts were recorded for this clonotype. J is TRBJ2-1 and V is TRBV18, with a weak D call TRBD2 (5 bases). The CDR3 is made up of 14 amino acids. V lost 2 bases, J lost 7 bases, and 12 bases lay in between. Germline values: CDR1 KGHSH, CDR2 LQKENI. CDR3 region: CASSPSRSGNEQFF. CDR3 DNA sequence: TGTGCCAGCTCACCAAGCCGTTCGGGAAATGAGCAGTTCTTC.

This clonotype occurred many times. The chain is built from TRBV19 and TRBJ2-1, with a possible D match to TRBD2 (6 bases). Germline CDR1 is LNHDA and CDR2 is SQIVND (reference sequence). The ends were cut back, 7 bases at V and 4 bases at J, with 17 bases in the middle. The CDR3 is 15 amino acids. The CDR3 coding sequence is TGTGCCAGTATTGGGACTTTTAGGGGTTACAATGAGCAGTTCTTC. It is translated as CASIGTFRGYNEQFF.

This chain uses TRBV6-1 with TRBJ1-4; D gene uncertain. The CDR3 length is 16 residues. CDR1 is MNHNS, CDR2 SASEGT, per germline. The ends were cut back, 4 bases at V and 0 bases at J, with 12 bases in the middle. CDR3 sequence: CASSVPRPTTNEKLFF. The CDR3 region has the DNA TGTGCCAGCAGTGTACCTAGGCCCACAACTAATGAAAAACTGTTTTTT.

In this sample, this clonotype turned up many times. The chain employs TRBV27 and TRBJ2-3; D is unresolved. Germline V gene lookup returns CDR1 MNHEY and CDR2 SMNVEV (reference sequence). V was trimmed by 4 bases and J by 6 bases, leaving 17 bases between them. The CDR3 is 15 amino acids. In DNA, the CDR3 is TGTGCCAGCAGTTCTTGGCAGACCAGTCAGGATACGCAGTATTTT. The encoded protein is CASSSWQTSQDTQYF.

This clonotype was observed many times. The genes are TRBV6-5 and TRBJ2-1; 12 bases are a match to TRBD1. In germline, CDR1 is MNHEY, CDR2 SVGAGI. J gave up 4 bases and V 6 bases, and 7 bases lay outside the gene matches. The CDR3 length is 16 residues. CDR3 DNA: TGTGCCAGCAGGCCAGGGGACAGGGGGCGATACAATGAGCAGTTCTTC. This encodes CASRPGDRGRYNEQFF.

This clonotype has a count of ten or more. The V gene is TRBV28, the J gene TRBJ2-3; D is uncertain. V shed 5 bases and J shed 2 bases, with 20 bases lying between them. The germline gives CDR1 MDHEN, CDR2 SYDVKM. This CDR3 region has 17 residues. The CDR3 coding sequence is TGTGCCAGCAGTCCATCAGGATCCCCGCCACCCACAGATACGCAGTATTTT. Its protein product is CASSPSGSPPPTDTQYF.

This clonotype was observed at least ten times. The chain combines TRBV14 with TRBJ2-5; TRBD1 is a possible D gene (8 bases). V shed 4 bases and J shed 5 bases, with 17 bases lying between them. CDR3 length: 15 residues. Germline CDR1 SGHDN, CDR2 FVKESK. CDR3: CASSPHRGGLETQYF. The DNA for the CDR3 is TGTGCCAGCAGCCCCCACAGGGGGGGATTGGAGACCCAGTACTTC.